This record looks at one T cell receptor beta chain sequence and its context. The target antigen is unknown. This entry belongs to a study of Ad26.COV2.S vaccination and SARS-CoV-2 variants. Study overall: The trial was COV1001 and the donor's arm was Ad26.COV2.S. Study results and limitations: Similar non-spike TCR breadth was observed in recipients of vaccine and of placebo.

Treatment in this sample: roughly 18 received Ad26.COV2.S at low or high dose, single or two shots; 5 received placebo; per-sample allocation not given. Day 63 after the first injection of vaccine or placebo was the sampling time. Cohort 1b enrolled adults aged 18-55 years in Boston. Produced via immunoSEQ multiplex PCR; TCRdb's table is partial and in-frame only. Here the sample spans 300,000 to 450,000 clones, about 88% being singletons. The CDR3 consists of 14 residues. Trimming took off 0 bases at V and 9 bases at J, with 13 bases between the two ends. The clonotype comes from a person between 18 and 65 years old who received the Ad26.COV2.S COVID-19 vaccine or a placebo. Source: peripheral blood, taken in a trial of Ad26.COV2.S vaccine versus placebo. V usage is TRBV5-7 and J usage is TRBJ2-1; TRBD1 might be the D (6 bases). TRBV5-7 qualifies as an ORF whose function is uncertain. CDR3: CASSLGLQGAEQFF. The CDR3 DNA reads as TGTGCCAGCAGCTTGGGCCTACAGGGTGCTGAGCAGTTCTTC.